A selection of T cell receptor beta chains follows, all from one sample in a study of blood T cell repertoires in COVID-19. Clones were sequenced by immunoSEQ multiplex PCR, and TCRdb holds only the in-frame ones, with some missing. Of 200,000 to 300,000 clones listed, around nine tenths are singletons. Input material: peripheral blood. The receptors here all came from a man aged 25-40 years with active or convalescent COVID-19. CDR3s include the opening cysteine and the closing phenylalanine or tryptophan. D genes are given only for firm matches. Not all rows give a size; the values are once, few, many and, for expanded clones, a class.

J gene	clone size	D gene	V gene	CDR3 DNA	CDR3 protein
TRBJ1-1	few	TRBD1	TRBV11-2	TGTGCCAGCAGCCCCTGGTCGGGGACAGGGGCTAGAAGAACCACTGAAGCTTTCTTT	CASSPWSGTGARRTTEAFF
TRBJ1-2	once	.	TRBV6-5	TGTGCCAGCAGTACAAGACAGATTTTCTATGGCTACACCTTC	CASSTRQIFYGYTF
TRBJ1-3	.	TRBD1	TRBV5-4	TGTGCCAGCAGCGACGATAGACAGGGCCGATTCTCTGGAAACACCATATATTTT	CASSDDRQGRFSGNTIYF
TRBJ1-1	few	.	TRBV25-1	TGTGCCAGCAGTCCGGGGAGTCGGACTGAAGCTTTCTTT	CASSPGSRTEAFF
TRBJ1-4	.	.	TRBV19	TGTGCCAGTAGTACCCCCAGGGTTACGAATGAAAAACTGTTTTTT	CASSTPRVTNEKLFF
TRBJ2-1	.	.	TRBV5-5	TGTGCCAGCAGCGCTGGGACTTTCCTCTACAATGAGCAGTTCTTC	CASSAGTFLYNEQFF
TRBJ1-5	.	.	TRBV2	TGTGCCAGCACCCAGGGTCAAATTCAGCCCCAGCATTTT	CASTQGQIQPQHF
TRBJ1-4	.	.	TRBV2	TGTGCCAGCGCGGGGGTGCGTCACGCTGCAACTAATGAAAAACTGTTTTTT	CASAGVRHAATNEKLFF
TRBJ2-7	.	.	TRBV30	TGTGCCTGGAGCCTGATGCGCGAGCAGTACTTC	CAWSLMREQYF
TRBJ1-2	.	TRBD1	TRBV5-4	TGTGCCAGCACCCCCCGGGGGACAGGGTATGGCTACACCTTC	CASTPRGTGYGYTF
TRBJ2-7	.	.	TRBV5-6	TGTGCCAGCAGCTTTCTCGGACAGTACTCCTACGAGCAGTACTTC	CASSFLGQYSYEQYF
TRBJ1-1	once	TRBD1	TRBV5-6	TGTGCCAGCAGCGTCCGGAGACAGGGGGCGGTGGAAGCTTTCTTT	CASSVRRQGAVEAFF
TRBJ1-6	.	.	TRBV7-9	TGTGCCAGCAGCTCAACGAATACCATTAGTTCACCCCTCCACTTT	CASSSTNTISSPLHF
TRBJ1-1	.	TRBD1	TRBV7-8	TGTGCCAGCAGCTTGACAGGGAGGAACACTGAAGCTTTCTTT	CASSLTGRNTEAFF
TRBJ1-1	.	TRBD1	TRBV19	TGTGCCAGTAGTTTAACAGGGGGCCGGGGCACTGAAGCTTTCTTT	CASSLTGGRGTEAFF
TRBJ1-5	.	.	TRBV7-8	TGTGCCAGCAGCTTAGCGGGGGGATATAGCAATCAGCCCCAGCATTTT	CASSLAGGYSNQPQHF
TRBJ2-7	.	TRBD2	TRBV15	TGTGCCACCAGCAGAGGGGGAGATAGCGGGGCCTACGAGCAGTACTTC	CATSRGGDSGAYEQYF
TRBJ1-6	once	.	TRBV6-1	TGTGCCAGCAGTGACGAACCCGGGGTCTGGGCACCCCTCCACTTT	CASSDEPGVWAPLHF
TRBJ2-5	.	.	TRBV9	TGTGCCAGCCCCACCAGGGGCCGAAAATCCCAGACCCAGTACTTC	CASPTRGRKSQTQYF
TRBJ1-3	few	.	TRBV30	TGTGCCTGGAGTCGCGGGGGGGGCTCTGGAAACACCATATATTTT	CAWSRGGGSGNTIYF
TRBJ2-2	.	.	TRBV29-1	TGCAGCGTAGGACAGAGCTCTAACACCGGGGAGCTGTTTTTT	CSVGQSSNTGELFF
TRBJ2-2	.	.	TRBV4-2	TGTGCCAGCAGCCATCCCTACACCGGGGAGCTGTTTTTT	CASSHPYTGELFF
TRBJ2-7	.	.	TRBV2	TGTGCCAGCAGGGGCTTGCGATCGTTCTACGAGCAGTACTTC	CASRGLRSFYEQYF
TRBJ1-2	.	TRBD1	TRBV9	TGTGCCAGCAGCGCTCACTATCAGACAGACAGGGTAAAAGGCTACACCTTC	CASSAHYQTDRVKGYTF
TRBJ2-3	.	.	TRBV5-6	TGTGCCAGCAGCTCTTTCGCAGATACGCAGTATTTT	CASSSFADTQYF
TRBJ1-1	.	.	TRBV6-5	TGTGCCAGCACCGCGGGGTTCAGTACTGAAGCTTTCTTT	CASTAGFSTEAFF
TRBJ2-3	once	.	TRBV2	TGTGCCAGCAGTTCAGACACAGATACGCAGTATTTT	CASSSDTDTQYF
TRBJ2-7	.	.	TRBV4-3	TGCGCCAGCAGCCAAGAACGGCGGGGCCCCCTCTACGAGCAGTACTTC	CASSQERRGPLYEQYF
TRBJ1-2	few	.	TRBV11-2	TGTGCCAGCAGCTTAGACATAGTCTATGGCTACACCTTC	CASSLDIVYGYTF
TRBJ1-1	once	TRBD1	TRBV5-8	TGTGCCAGCAGTTTTGGGACAGGGTTCACTGAAGCTTTCTTT	CASSFGTGFTEAFF
TRBJ2-7	.	.	TRBV7-2	TGTGCCAGCAGGAATTACGCGGGGTACGAGCAGTACTTC	CASRNYAGYEQYF
TRBJ1-2	once	TRBD1	TRBV6-2/TRBV6-3	TGTGCCAGCAGTTACGCCGGCAGGGGGAACTATGGCTACACCTTC	CASSYAGRGNYGYTF
TRBJ2-2	few	TRBD2	TRBV11-3	TGTGCCAGCAGCCCTACCTCACAACTAGCGGGGGAGAGCACCGGGGAGCTGTTTTTT	CASSPTSQLAGESTGELFF
TRBJ1-2	.	.	TRBV5-1	TGCGCCAGCAGCCCTCGAGGTGGGGCTGAGGATGGCTACACCTTC	CASSPRGGAEDGYTF
TRBJ2-1	.	.	TRBV5-1	TGCGCCAGCAGCTTGGAAGGGGTTAATGAGCAGTTCTTC	CASSLEGVNEQFF